A single sample gave rise to the 2 T cell receptor beta chains below, sequenced in a study of identical twins. TCRdb used MiXCR to reprocess the 5' RACE reads, holding one entry per CDR3 protein. This sample has about 250,000 distinct CDR3 sequences, with about 8% found just once. This sample was shared with a second study, whose subject was yellow fever vaccine responses in identical twins.

Sequenced input: CD8+ T cells sorted from blood. Receptor source: a young woman in good health.

This clonotype was detected ten times or more. The V and J genes are TRBV5-5 and TRBJ2-5; D perhaps matches TRBD1 (6 bases). CDR1 and CDR2 from the germline V gene are SGHKS and YYEKEE (reference sequence). V lost 0 bases, J lost 4 bases, and 13 bases lay in between. The CDR3 length is 15 residues. The CDR3 DNA follows: TGTGCCAGCAGCTTGGCCGAGTGGGGGCCAGAGACCCAGTACTTC. Amino acids: CASSLAEWGPETQYF.

The rearrangement uses TRBV24-1 and TRBJ2-7, with TRBD1 matching 7 bases. This CDR3 is built from 15 residues. V trimming: 4 bases; J trimming: 2 bases; junction bases outside the gene matches: 7. The germline V gene has CDR1 KGHDR and CDR2 SFDVKD. CDR3 sequence reads: CATSDRTGDTYEQYF. CDR3 coding DNA: TGTGCCACCAGTGACCGGACAGGCGATACCTACGAGCAGTACTTC.